This TCR beta chain was observed in a study of metastatic and nonmetastatic thyroid tumors. Study-level information: Patients with malignant and benign thyroid disease provided blood and tumor or nodule tissue, whose repertoires were compared.

Germline values: CDR1 MNHNS, CDR2 SASEGT. V lost 6 bases, J lost 9 bases, and 9 bases stayed unmatched. The CDR3 spans 14 residues. In its sample, this clone was seen a few times. Its cognate antigen is unknown. Among the patients, none had received any treatment before thyroid surgery. Study-level results: As reported, TCR beta diversity in blood and tumor was significantly higher in malignant thyroid tumors than in benign nodules.

Original processing notes: Between-group CDR3 differences, defined by clinicopathological status, yielded a distant-metastasis classifier for papillary thyroid cancer. TCRdb re-called the PCR reads through MiXCR. TCRdb, rather than the study authors, made the V and J calls. Seen here are around 22,000 clones, approximately 11% observed once, and the top ten hold 25% to 35%. This receptor was obtained from a female donor with papillary thyroid cancer or a benign thyroid nodule (not recorded which). Some clones in this sample may be carry-over from other donors' samples. The material sequenced was blood. The V and J genes are TRBV6-1 and TRBJ2-1, with 9 bases identical to TRBD1. CDR3 sequence reads: CASRWDRVRGEQFF. As DNA, the CDR3 is TGTGCCAGCAGGTGGGACAGGGTGCGAGGTGAGCAGTTCTTC.